These 8 T cell receptor beta chains were all obtained from the same sample, sequenced in a study of blood T cell repertoires in COVID-19. This table comes from immunoSEQ multiplex PCR, and its TCRdb copy is limited to in-frame clones, with some not included. Here the sample spans approximately 230,000 clones, 75% to 90% being singletons. The sample was PBMCs or T cells enriched from blood (not recorded which). These receptors were obtained from a woman in her twenties or thirties with acute COVID-19.

The genes are TRBV15 and TRBJ1-4; 7 bases match TRBD1. Germline CDR1 and CDR2: LNHNV and YYDKDF (reference sequence). The ends lost 0 bases at V and 3 bases at J; junction bases unmatched: 13. The CDR3 covers 19 residues. CDR3 nucleotides: TGTGCCACCAGCAGAGATTTTGGCATAATTGGGACAGCTAATGAAAAACTGTTTTTT. Translation: CATSRDFGIIGTANEKLFF.

The V call is TRBV2, the J call TRBJ1-4; TRBD1 might be the D (5 bases). The germline V gene has CDR1 SNHLY and CDR2 FYNNEI. V dropped 4 bases and J dropped 5 bases, with 14 bases sitting between them. The CDR3 runs to 15 residues. The DNA of the CDR3 is TGTGCCAGCAGTGGAGGCGGACATCTCAATGAAAAACTGTTTTTT. Translation gives CASSGGGHLNEKLFF.

The chain recombines TRBV10-1 with TRBJ2-7; 11 nucleotides agree with TRBD2. The CDR3 consists of 11 residues. V lost 10 bases and J lost 6; bases outside the gene matches: 2. Germline assignment: CDR1 WNHNN and CDR2 SYGVQD (reference sequence). This chain's CDR3 is CATTSGSEQYF. The CDR3 DNA sequence: TGCGCCACCACTAGCGGGAGCGAGCAGTACTTC.

This chain uses TRBV5-6 with TRBJ2-7; 9 bases fit TRBD1. Germline CDR1 and CDR2: SGHDT and YYEEEE. V dropped 4 bases and J dropped 6; count of bases not matched to a gene: 8. The CDR3 extends over 14 amino acids. This CDR3 reads CASSPRDRDGEQYF. CDR3 DNA: TGTGCCAGCAGCCCACGGGACAGGGATGGCGAGCAGTACTTC.

V is TRBV2 and J is TRBJ1-5; D might be TRBD1 (5 bases). V lost 6 bases and J lost 0, with 9 bases in between. The CDR3 extends over 14 amino acids. Germline V gives CDR1 SNHLY, CDR2 FYNNEI. This CDR3 reads CASSPQGSNQPQHF. The CDR3 region has the DNA TGTGCCAGCAGCCCCCAGGGTAGCAATCAGCCCCAGCATTTT.

The chain joins TRBV10-3 to TRBJ2-7; TRBD2 aligns across 8 bases. Trimming removed 5 bases from V and 2 bases from J; junction bases left unmatched: 8. This CDR3 is 15 amino acids long. CDR1 is ENHRY and CDR2 is SYGVKD in the germline V gene. The CDR3 protein is CAISSETSVAYEQYF. In nucleotides, the CDR3 is TGTGCCATCAGTTCCGAGACTAGCGTCGCCTACGAGCAGTACTTC.

The rearrangement links TRBV29-1 to TRBJ1-5, with D possibly matching TRBD1 (6 bases). Germline values: CDR1 SQVTM, CDR2 ANQGSEA. CDR3 size: 17 residues. Deletions cut 0 bases from V and 4 bases from J, with 19 bases between. Here the CDR3 DNA reads TGCAGCGTTGAAGATTCAGACAGGCCGTTTTGGAATCAGCCCCAGCATTTT. It translates to CSVEDSDRPFWNQPQHF.

This clone has a handful of counts. The chain uses TRBV28 and TRBJ1-5, with 7 bases fitting TRBD1. CDR3 length equals 14 residues. From germline, CDR1 is MDHEN and CDR2 SYDVKM. V trimming: 3 bases; J trimming: 5 bases; junction bases outside the gene matches: 4. The chain's CDR3 is CASSLEQGYQPQHF. CDR3 nucleotide sequence: TGTGCCAGCAGTTTGGAACAGGGGTATCAGCCCCAGCATTTT.